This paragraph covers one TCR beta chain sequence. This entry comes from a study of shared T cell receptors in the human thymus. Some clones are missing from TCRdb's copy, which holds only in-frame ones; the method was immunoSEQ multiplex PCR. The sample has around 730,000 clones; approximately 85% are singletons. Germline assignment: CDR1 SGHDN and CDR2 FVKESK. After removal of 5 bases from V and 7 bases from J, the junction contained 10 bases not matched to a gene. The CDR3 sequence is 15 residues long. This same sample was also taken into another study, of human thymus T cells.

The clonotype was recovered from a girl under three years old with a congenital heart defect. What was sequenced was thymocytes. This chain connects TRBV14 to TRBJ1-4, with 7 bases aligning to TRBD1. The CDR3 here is CASSVSAGGSEKLFF. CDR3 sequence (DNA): TGTGCCAGCAGCGTATCGGCAGGGGGAAGTGAAAAACTGTTTTTT.